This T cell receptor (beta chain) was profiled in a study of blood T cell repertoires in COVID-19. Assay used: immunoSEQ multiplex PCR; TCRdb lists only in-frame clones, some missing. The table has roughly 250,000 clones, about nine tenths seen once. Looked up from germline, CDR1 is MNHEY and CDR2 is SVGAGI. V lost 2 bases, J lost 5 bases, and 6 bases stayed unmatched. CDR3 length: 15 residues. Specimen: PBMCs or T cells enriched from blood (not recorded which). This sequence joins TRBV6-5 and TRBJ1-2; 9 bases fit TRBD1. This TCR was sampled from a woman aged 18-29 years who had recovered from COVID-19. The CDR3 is CASSYKRTGVYGYTF. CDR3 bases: TGTGCCAGCAGTTACAAGCGGACAGGGGTATATGGCTACACCTTC.